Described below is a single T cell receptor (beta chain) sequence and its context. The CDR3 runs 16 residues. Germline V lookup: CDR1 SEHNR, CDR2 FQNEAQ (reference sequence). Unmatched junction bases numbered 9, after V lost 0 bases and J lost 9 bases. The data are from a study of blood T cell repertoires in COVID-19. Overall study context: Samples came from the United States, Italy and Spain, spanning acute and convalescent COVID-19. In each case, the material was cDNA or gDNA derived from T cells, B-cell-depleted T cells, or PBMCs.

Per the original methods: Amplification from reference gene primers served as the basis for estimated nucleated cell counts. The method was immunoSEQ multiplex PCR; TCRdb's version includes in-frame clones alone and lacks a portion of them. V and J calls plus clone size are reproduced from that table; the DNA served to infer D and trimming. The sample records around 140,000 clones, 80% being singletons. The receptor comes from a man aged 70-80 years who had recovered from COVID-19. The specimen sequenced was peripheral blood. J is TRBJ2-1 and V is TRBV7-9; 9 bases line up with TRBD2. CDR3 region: CASSLAGTSPFGEQFF. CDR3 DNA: TGTGCCAGCAGCTTAGCGGGGACTAGCCCGTTCGGTGAGCAGTTCTTC.